This T cell receptor (beta chain) was observed in a study of beta chain features in type 1 diabetes. Findings and limits, study-wide: A greater similarity of naive, central memory and Treg TCRB repertoires was seen among patients than among healthy donors. Possible PCR preference for shorter templates applied equally to patients and controls. Within each of all four CD4+ subsets, Type 1 diabetes patients had TCRB CDR3s that were moderately but significantly shorter. An over-representation of cells with high TCR expression could result from cDNA sequencing.

With regard to this clone: What it recognizes is unknown.

The V segment lost 1 base and the J segment 4 bases; nucleotides outside the gene matches: 3. Germline values: CDR1 LGHNA, CDR2 YSLEER. The CDR3 spans 15 residues. The entirety of the isolated RNA underwent reverse transcription, so expressed TCRB transcripts were sequenced. The protocol was immunoSEQ multiplex PCR, while the TCRdb copy is restricted to in-frame clones and leaves out a portion. The repertoire holds roughly 130,000 clones, with just over 9% as singletons. The sequencing sample was made of central memory CD4+ T cells from blood. The chain recombines TRBV4-3 with TRBJ2-3; TRBD1 agrees at 9 bases. This clonotype originated in a man aged 18 to 29 in good health. The CDR3 sequence: CASSQGTGDSDTQYF. The CDR3 DNA follows: TGCGCCAGCAGCCAAGGGACAGGGGATTCAGATACGCAGTATTTT.